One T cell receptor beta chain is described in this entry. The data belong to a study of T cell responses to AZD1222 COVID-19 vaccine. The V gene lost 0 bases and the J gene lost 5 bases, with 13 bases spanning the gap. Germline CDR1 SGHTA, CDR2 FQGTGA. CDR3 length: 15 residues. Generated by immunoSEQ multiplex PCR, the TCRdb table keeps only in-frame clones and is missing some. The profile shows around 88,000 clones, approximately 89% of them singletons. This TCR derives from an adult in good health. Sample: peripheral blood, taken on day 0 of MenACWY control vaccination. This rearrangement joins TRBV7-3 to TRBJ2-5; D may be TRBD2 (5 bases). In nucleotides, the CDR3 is TGTGCCAGCAGCTTAACACACCAACGAGGGGAGACCCAGTACTTC. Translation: CASSLTHQRGETQYF. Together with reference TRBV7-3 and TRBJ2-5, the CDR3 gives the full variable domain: GAGVSQTPSNKVTEKGKYVELRCDPISGHTALYWYRQSLGQGPEFLIYFQGTGAADDSGLPNDRFFAVRPEGSVSTLKIQRTERGDSAVYLCASSLTHQRGETQYFGPGTRLLVL.